This T cell receptor (beta chain) derives from a study of shared clonotypes between healthy human individuals. Study background: Each donor had three CD4 naive, three CD4 memory, two CD8 naive and one CD8 memory plate.

Notes on the study in general: Sequencing of the sorted subsets was shown by rarefaction to be incomplete despite large depth. Clonotype sharing across several donors was observed for around 4.5% of naive CD4 clonotypes.

In the authors' methods: ImmunoSEQ sequences covered only the junction and lacked quality scores; filtering therefore differed. Clones were read by immunoSEQ multiplex PCR, and TCRdb kept only the in-frame ones, dropping some. The DNA gave D and trimming, while V, J and clone size come from that table. The sample includes roughly 1,800,000 clones, less than 95% of them seen just once. Germline V gene data show CDR1 as MNHEY and CDR2 as SMNVEV (reference sequence). The CDR3 loop spans 15 amino acids. Trimming removed 0 bases at V and 5 bases at J, with 13 bases between. Terminally differentiated effector memory CD45RA+ cells were left out of the naive CD8 fraction, which was CD45RO-negative and positively selected for CCR7. Points on this clone: Its antigen is still unknown.

The chain links TRBV27 to TRBJ1-2, with D possibly being TRBD1 (6 bases). This TCR came from a young man in good health. The sample consisted of naive CD8+ T cells sorted from blood. In DNA form, the CDR3 reads TGTGCCAGCAGTTTATCGGCGACAGGAGATTATGGCTACACCTTC. Translation: CASSLSATGDYGYTF.